The clone carrying this TCR beta chain has ten or more counts. Its antigen is unknown. Individual cDNA molecules received unique molecular identifiers. TCRdb re-called the 5' RACE reads with MiXCR, one entry per CDR3 protein. Seen here are tens of thousands of distinct CDR3 sequences, around 4% observed once, and the top ten hold less than 20%. The data belong to a study of early T cells in non-severe SARS-CoV-2 infection. Study background: Sequencing used unsorted whole-blood bulk RNA, so chains lack pairing. The study, taken as a whole, reports: Private and CD4 specificities were missed by VDJdb matching, which favored anti-spike CD8 responses.

V gave up 2 bases and J gave up 0 bases; unmatched junction bases: 12. CDR1 is MNHNY and CDR2 is SVGAGI in the germline V gene (reference sequence). The CDR3 is 19 amino acids. The V call is TRBV6-6, the J call TRBJ2-1; 8 bases are shared with TRBD2. The material sequenced was whole blood. This clonotype was obtained from an adult who was a healthcare worker with PCR-confirmed SARS-CoV-2 infection or an uninfected control (not recorded which). In nucleotides, the CDR3 is TGTGCCAGCAGTTACCCCCCGGCGGCGGGGGGACCCTCCTACAATGAGCAGTTCTTC. Encoded protein: CASSYPPAAGGPSYNEQFF.